The rows below give T cell receptor beta chains drawn from one sample of a study of beta chain features in type 1 diabetes. The assay was immunoSEQ multiplex PCR, and TCRdb's table has in-frame clones only and misses some. The sample has 500,000 to 650,000 clones; 9.5% to 15% are singletons. The sequencing sample was made of naive CD4+ T cells from blood. Receptors were obtained from a man aged 25-45 years with type 1 diabetes. The CDR3 runs from the conserved cysteine through the conserved F or W. Each record gives: CDR3 protein, CDR3 DNA, D gene, J gene, CDR3 length, clone size, V gene. The D gene is left open where the match is weak. Expanded clones get a size class; other rows say once, few or many, or leave the size out.

CDR3aa: CASSVDPDQPQHF
CDR3nt: TGTGCCAGCAGCGTAGACCCCGATCAGCCCCAGCATTTT
d_gene: -
j_gene: TRBJ1-5
len: 13
abundance: -
v_gene: TRBV9

CDR3aa: CATGGRNTEAFF
CDR3nt: TGTGCCACCGGGGGGAGGAACACTGAAGCTTTCTTT
d_gene: -
j_gene: TRBJ1-1
len: 12
abundance: few
v_gene: TRBV18

CDR3aa: CASTQDGLVYNEQFF
CDR3nt: TGTGCCAGCACACAAGATGGACTGGTTTACAATGAGCAGTTCTTC
d_gene: -
j_gene: TRBJ2-1
len: 15
abundance: -
v_gene: TRBV7-2

CDR3aa: CASSLAHTGELFF
CDR3nt: TGTGCCAGCAGCTTGGCCCACACCGGGGAGCTGTTTTTT
d_gene: -
j_gene: TRBJ2-2
len: 13
abundance: -
v_gene: TRBV5-6

CDR3aa: CASERAQGNEQFF
CDR3nt: TGTGCCAGCGAGCGGGCGCAGGGCAATGAGCAGTTCTTC
d_gene: -
j_gene: TRBJ2-1
len: 13
abundance: few
v_gene: TRBV28

CDR3aa: CASRSEANQPQHF
CDR3nt: TGTGCCAGCAGATCGGAAGCAAATCAGCCCCAGCATTTT
d_gene: -
j_gene: TRBJ1-5
len: 13
abundance: few
v_gene: TRBV2

CDR3aa: CASSLSSPTEAFF
CDR3nt: TGTGCCAGCAGTTTATCAAGCCCCACTGAAGCTTTCTTT
d_gene: -
j_gene: TRBJ1-1
len: 13
abundance: -
v_gene: TRBV27

CDR3aa: CASSPGQGSSGQETQYF
CDR3nt: TGTGCCAGCAGCCCGGGACAAGGGTCGTCAGGCCAAGAGACCCAGTACTTC
d_gene: -
j_gene: TRBJ2-5
len: 17
abundance: few
v_gene: TRBV27

CDR3aa: CASSQDIARLDYGYTF
CDR3nt: TGCGCCAGCAGCCAAGATATCGCCAGGCTGGACTATGGCTACACCTTC
d_gene: -
j_gene: TRBJ1-2
len: 16
abundance: -
v_gene: TRBV4-3

CDR3aa: CASSEAVGGYYGYTF
CDR3nt: TGTGCCAGCAGTGAAGCGGTCGGAGGGTACTATGGCTACACCTTC
d_gene: -
j_gene: TRBJ1-2
len: 15
abundance: few
v_gene: TRBV2

CDR3aa: CASSVTTGMNTEAFF
CDR3nt: TGTGCCAGCAGCGTAACCACAGGGATGAACACTGAAGCTTTCTTT
d_gene: -
j_gene: TRBJ1-1
len: 15
abundance: -
v_gene: TRBV9

CDR3aa: CASSVVQGTTGNTGELFF
CDR3nt: TGTGCCAGCAGCGTAGTACAGGGCACCACAGGGAACACCGGGGAGCTGTTTTTT
d_gene: -
j_gene: TRBJ2-2
len: 18
abundance: -
v_gene: TRBV9

CDR3aa: CASSTGQKTDTQYF
CDR3nt: TGTGCCAGCAGTACGGGACAGAAGACAGATACGCAGTATTTT
d_gene: TRBD1
j_gene: TRBJ2-3
len: 14
abundance: few
v_gene: TRBV6-5

CDR3aa: CASSVEVSSVEAFF
CDR3nt: TGTGCCAGCAGCGTAGAGGTCAGTTCGGTTGAAGCTTTCTTT
d_gene: -
j_gene: TRBJ1-1
len: 14
abundance: few
v_gene: TRBV9

CDR3aa: CASSDPSRGGESPLHF
CDR3nt: TGTGCCAGCAGTGACCCCAGTCGGGGGGGCGAGTCACCCCTCCACTTT
d_gene: -
j_gene: TRBJ1-6
len: 16
abundance: -
v_gene: TRBV25-1

CDR3aa: CASLARRSGANVLTF
CDR3nt: TGTGCCTCGCTTGCCCGCCGCTCTGGGGCCAACGTCCTGACTTTC
d_gene: -
j_gene: TRBJ2-6
len: 15
abundance: -
v_gene: TRBV30

CDR3aa: CASSPGLYSPLHF
CDR3nt: TGTGCCAGCAGTCCCGGACTTTATTCACCCCTCCACTTT
d_gene: -
j_gene: TRBJ1-6
len: 13
abundance: few
v_gene: TRBV27

CDR3aa: CAISESNQPQHF
CDR3nt: TGTGCCATCAGTGAAAGCAATCAGCCCCAGCATTTT
d_gene: -
j_gene: TRBJ1-5
len: 12
abundance: few
v_gene: TRBV10-3

CDR3aa: CASSPDRVGETQYF
CDR3nt: TGTGCCAGCAGCCCGGACAGAGTTGGAGAGACCCAGTACTTC
d_gene: -
j_gene: TRBJ2-5
len: 14
abundance: few
v_gene: TRBV7-7

CDR3aa: CASSPSVDPGRETQYF
CDR3nt: TGTGCCAGCTCACCATCTGTCGACCCCGGGAGGGAGACCCAGTACTTC
d_gene: TRBD2
j_gene: TRBJ2-5
len: 16
abundance: -
v_gene: TRBV18

CDR3aa: CSVDLTGGQQAFF
CDR3nt: TGCAGCGTTGACCTTACAGGGGGACAGCAAGCTTTCTTT
d_gene: TRBD1
j_gene: TRBJ1-1
len: 13
abundance: -
v_gene: TRBV29-1

CDR3aa: CASSRTGVAGNTEAFF
CDR3nt: TGTGCCAGCAGCCGTACTGGTGTTGCTGGGAACACTGAAGCTTTCTTT
d_gene: -
j_gene: TRBJ1-1
len: 16
abundance: -
v_gene: TRBV7-3

CDR3aa: CASSWVDSQGYNEQFF
CDR3nt: TGCGCCAGCAGCTGGGTGGACAGCCAGGGGTACAATGAGCAGTTCTTC
d_gene: -
j_gene: TRBJ2-1
len: 16
abundance: -
v_gene: TRBV5-1

CDR3aa: CASSPLGTNEQYF
CDR3nt: TGTGCCAGCAGCCCCCTTGGGACTAACGAGCAGTACTTC
d_gene: TRBD2
j_gene: TRBJ2-7
len: 13
abundance: -
v_gene: TRBV7-9

CDR3aa: CASSSGVYGYTF
CDR3nt: TGTGCCAGCAGTTCCGGGGTCTATGGCTACACCTTC
d_gene: -
j_gene: TRBJ1-2
len: 12
abundance: -
v_gene: TRBV27

CDR3aa: CASSYGQGEETQYF
CDR3nt: TGCGCCAGCAGCTACGGACAGGGAGAAGAGACCCAGTACTTC
d_gene: TRBD1
j_gene: TRBJ2-5
len: 14
abundance: few
v_gene: TRBV5-1

CDR3aa: CASSPTSGGQETQYF
CDR3nt: TGCGCCAGCAGTCCGACGTCAGGGGGACAAGAGACCCAGTACTTC
d_gene: TRBD1
j_gene: TRBJ2-5
len: 15
abundance: few
v_gene: TRBV5-1

CDR3aa: CASSVALSNTGELFF
CDR3nt: TGTGCCAGCAGCGTAGCACTCTCTAACACCGGGGAGCTGTTTTTT
d_gene: -
j_gene: TRBJ2-2
len: 15
abundance: -
v_gene: TRBV9

CDR3aa: CASSRTVSYEQYF
CDR3nt: TGTGCCAGCAGCCGCACAGTCTCCTACGAGCAGTACTTC
d_gene: -
j_gene: TRBJ2-7
len: 13
abundance: -
v_gene: TRBV14